A single sample gave rise to the 10 T cell receptor beta chains below, sequenced in a study of blood T cells in healthy people across ages. For the second PCR, which ran for about 7 to 11 cycles, a sample-barcoded 5' primer and a J-beta primer mix were used. TCRdb reprocessed the 5' RACE reads via MiXCR and lists one record per CDR3 protein. The profile covers hundreds of thousands of distinct CDR3 sequences, with 21% appearing a single time and roughly 3.9% taken by the ten largest. Source material: blood. The origin of the receptors is an older man in good health.

The chain carries TRBV6-5 and TRBJ2-2, with D unclear. Trimming stripped 0 bases from V and 6 bases from J, with 5 bases between. This CDR3 spans 13 amino acids. From germline, CDR1 is MNHEY and CDR2 SVGAGI. CDR3 loop: CASSYSLSGELFF. The CDR3 nucleotides read TGTGCCAGCAGTTACTCGTTGTCCGGGGAGCTGTTTTTT.

The J gene is TRBJ2-3, the V gene TRBV5-5; 13 bases match TRBD2. Trimming at V came to 4 bases and at J to 3 bases, leaving 8 bases not matched to a gene. CDR3 size: 17 residues. In germline, CDR1 is SGHKS, CDR2 YYEKEE (reference sequence). CDR3 sequence reads: CASSTGLAGDETDTQYF. The CDR3 bases are TGTGCCAGCAGCACCGGACTAGCGGGAGATGAGACAGATACGCAGTATTTT.

The rearrangement links TRBV19 to TRBJ2-5, with D tentatively TRBD1 or TRBD2 (6 bases each). Germline V gene data show CDR1 as LNHDA and CDR2 as SQIVND (reference sequence). This CDR3 spans 14 amino acids. Trimming took off 9 bases at V and 2 bases at J, with 16 bases between the two ends. CDR3 nucleotides: TGTGCCAGCGCTTTAGGGGGGAGACAAGAGACCCAGTACTTC. Translation gives CASALGGRQETQYF.

This clonotype turned up a few times. Compared with germline, one end of the junction differs, possibly owing to a read error. DNA of the CDR3: TGCAGTGCTTACAGGGCGATAATAGCCACAAACATTCAGTACTTC. This codes for CSAYRAIIATNIQYF. This sequence joins TRBV20-1 and TRBJ2-4; weak D call: TRBD1 (6 bases). The length of the CDR3 is 15 residues. The germline V gene has CDR1 DFQATT and CDR2 SNEGSKA (reference sequence).

This clonotype has just a few counts. The V call is TRBV9, the J call TRBJ2-6, with D maybe TRBD2 (6 bases). Germline V lookup: CDR1 SGDLS, CDR2 YYNGEE. V was pared by 5 bases and J by 0 bases, with 15 bases between. The CDR3 runs 17 residues. CDR3 DNA sequence: TGTGCCAGCAGTGAGGGTAGCGGAGACTCTGGGGCCAACGTCCTGACTTTC. It yields the protein CASSEGSGDSGANVLTF.

V gene TRBV28 combines with J gene TRBJ2-1; 9 bases line up with TRBD2. This CDR3 is 15 amino acids long. With V trimmed by 4 bases and J by 1 base, 2 bases remained unmatched. The germline V gene has CDR1 MDHEN and CDR2 SYDVKM. CDR3 residues: CASSSSGRSYNEQFF. The CDR3 region has the DNA TGTGCCAGCAGTTCCAGCGGGAGGTCCTACAATGAGCAGTTCTTC.

This clonotype was counted between two and nine times. V usage is TRBV7-2 and J usage is TRBJ1-5; 7 bases match TRBD1. The CDR3 has 15 amino acids. In germline, CDR1 is SGHTA, CDR2 FQGNSA. Germline trimming cut 6 bases from V and 0 bases from J; bases unmatched to any gene: 5. The CDR3 coding sequence is TGTGCCAGCAGTCTACAGGGGTATAGCAATCAGCCCCAGCATTTT. As protein: CASSLQGYSNQPQHF. Variable domain in full (rest from reference TRBV7-2 and TRBJ1-5): GAGVSQSPSNKVTEKGKDVELRCDPISGHTALYWYRQSLGQGLEFLIYFQGNSAPDKSGLPSDRFSAERTGGSVSTLTIQRTQQEDSAVYLCASSLQGYSNQPQHFGDGTRLSIL.

In its sample, this clonotype was seen once. Here the CDR3 reads CASAERTSTDTQYF. Written as DNA, the CDR3 is TGCGCCAGCGCTGAGAGAACTAGCACAGATACGCAGTATTTT. This chain links TRBV5-1 with TRBJ2-3; no clear D. The V gene lost 7 bases and the J gene lost 0 bases, with 12 bases spanning the gap. This CDR3 region has 14 residues. Germline loops: CDR1 SGHRS, CDR2 YFSETQ.

This sequence joins TRBV5-1 and TRBJ1-1; D perhaps matches TRBD1 (5 bases). Trimming took 5 bases from V and 1 from J, leaving 9 bases between them. This CDR3 is built from 13 residues. CDR1 and CDR2 (germline): SGHRS, YFSETQ. The CDR3 sequence is CASRGLANTEAFF. CDR3 DNA sequence: TGCGCCAGCAGGGGGCTTGCGAACACTGAAGCTTTCTTT.

This clonotype occurred a few times. This chain links TRBV20-1 with TRBJ2-1, with TRBD2 identical over 12 bases. CDR1 is DFQATT, CDR2 SNEGSKA, per germline (reference sequence). The CDR3 contains 15 residues. The V segment lost 2 bases and the J segment 6 bases; nucleotides outside the gene matches: 5. CDR3 loop: CSARNRLAGANEQFF. The CDR3 DNA follows: TGCAGTGCTAGAAATCGACTAGCGGGAGCCAATGAGCAGTTCTTC.